This T cell receptor beta chain comes out of a study of T cell changes during pregnancy in multiple sclerosis. Only in-frame clones appear in the TCRdb table, and some are missing; sequencing was by immunoSEQ multiplex PCR. The data show tens of thousands of clones, with about 90% seen just once and less than 0.45% held by the top ten. V gave up 6 bases and J gave up 6 bases; unmatched junction bases: 9. The CDR3 extends over 16 amino acids. Germline assignment: CDR1 MDHEN and CDR2 SYDVKM. The receptor was isolated from a female donor with multiple sclerosis, enrolled in a pregnancy study. Sample: CD4+ T cells from peripheral blood mononuclear cells, taken after pregnancy. The V call is TRBV28, the J call TRBJ2-1, with TRBD2 matching 12 bases. The CDR3 sequence: CASSPSGRGGSNEQFF. CDR3 DNA sequence: TGTGCCAGCAGCCCTAGCGGGAGGGGTGGTAGCAATGAGCAGTTCTTC.